These T cell receptor beta chains were read from a single sample in a study of T cell responses to AZD1222 COVID-19 vaccine. Some clones are missing from TCRdb's copy, which holds only in-frame ones; the method was immunoSEQ multiplex PCR. Among 110,000 to 150,000 clones, about 93% were seen once, and the ten largest hold under 10%. Material: peripheral blood, obtained on day 0 of AZD1222 vaccination. The source of these receptors is an adult in good health. The CDR3 runs from the conserved cysteine through the conserved F or W. The D gene is left open where the match is weak. Clone size is not always given. Where it is, it says once, few, many or a class for expanded clones.

DNA: TGCGCCAGCAGCTTCCCCGAGCTTGAGCAGTTCTTC
CDR3: CASSFPELEQFF
J: TRBJ2-1
V: TRBV5-1
D: .
size: .

DNA: TGTGCCAGCAGTTTGGGGGTGGGCACTGAAGCTTTCTTT
CDR3: CASSLGVGTEAFF
J: TRBJ1-1
V: TRBV27
D: .
size: .

DNA: TGTGCCAGCAGCCACGATCAGGGGGGGCCCTATGATGAGCAGTTCTTC
CDR3: CASSHDQGGPYDEQFF
J: TRBJ2-1
V: TRBV11-3
D: .
size: .

DNA: TGTGCCAGCAGTATATCGACAGAAGAAGAGACCCAGTACTTC
CDR3: CASSISTEEETQYF
J: TRBJ2-5
V: TRBV28
D: .
size: .

DNA: TGTGCCAGCAGCTTAGGGGGGACCACGAACGAGCAGTACTTC
CDR3: CASSLGGTTNEQYF
J: TRBJ2-7
V: TRBV7-2
D: .
size: .

DNA: TGTGCCAGCAGCCAAGACGGATTATTTGGCTACACCTTC
CDR3: CASSQDGLFGYTF
J: TRBJ1-2
V: TRBV3-1/TRBV3-2
D: .
size: .

DNA: TGTGCCAGCGGGGCGAGGCTATCGGAAAATGAGCAGTTCTTC
CDR3: CASGARLSENEQFF
J: TRBJ2-1
V: TRBV2
D: .
size: .

DNA: TGTGCCATCAGAAGCAGCTTGAACACTGAAGCTTTCTTT
CDR3: CAIRSSLNTEAFF
J: TRBJ1-1
V: TRBV10-3
D: .
size: .

DNA: TGTGCCAGCAGCTTGTCGTTCACCGGGGAGCTGTTTTTT
CDR3: CASSLSFTGELFF
J: TRBJ2-2
V: TRBV5-5
D: .
size: .

DNA: TGTGCCAGCAGTCCACAAGGGGGCTTTGGTGGCTACACCTTC
CDR3: CASSPQGGFGGYTF
J: TRBJ1-2
V: TRBV27
D: TRBD1
size: few

DNA: TGTGCCAGCAGCCGCCGGGACACGGACTATGGCTACACCTTC
CDR3: CASSRRDTDYGYTF
J: TRBJ1-2
V: TRBV3-1/TRBV3-2
D: .
size: .

DNA: TGTGCCAGCAGTTACTCAACGGTTCAGCCCCAGCATTTT
CDR3: CASSYSTVQPQHF
J: TRBJ1-5
V: TRBV6-2/TRBV6-3
D: .
size: .

DNA: TGTGCCTGGAGTACCGGGGAGTATCAGCCCCAGCATTTT
CDR3: CAWSTGEYQPQHF
J: TRBJ1-5
V: TRBV30
D: .
size: .

DNA: TGTGCCAGCAGCTTGGCCCAGGGCAAGCAGTTCTTC
CDR3: CASSLAQGKQFF
J: TRBJ2-1
V: TRBV5-4
D: .
size: .

DNA: TGTGCCAGCAGTGAAGCTTGGCTAGCGGGGGGTAGAGAGACCCAGTACTTC
CDR3: CASSEAWLAGGRETQYF
J: TRBJ2-5
V: TRBV2
D: TRBD2
size: few

DNA: TGCAGCGTTGAAGACTGGTCGGTGATGAGCACAGATACGCAGTATTTT
CDR3: CSVEDWSVMSTDTQYF
J: TRBJ2-3
V: TRBV29-1
D: .
size: .

DNA: TGCAAGACAGGGTTTGGCTACACCTTC
CDR3: CKTGFGYTF
J: TRBJ1-2
V: TRBV20-1
D: TRBD1
size: .

DNA: TGTGCCAGCAGCTTAACCCAGGGCCTAGAAGCTTTCTTT
CDR3: CASSLTQGLEAFF
J: TRBJ1-1
V: TRBV7-2
D: .
size: .

DNA: TGCAGCGTTGAATTCTTCTACGAGCAGTACTTC
CDR3: CSVEFFYEQYF
J: TRBJ2-7
V: TRBV29-1
D: .
size: .

DNA: TGTGCCAGCAGCTCAGCAGGGTACGGAGAGACCCAGTACTTC
CDR3: CASSSAGYGETQYF
J: TRBJ2-5
V: TRBV11-3
D: .
size: .

DNA: TGCGCCAGCAGCTTGGTTTCAAGTACCGGCGGAAAGGGAGCTTTCTTT
CDR3: CASSLVSSTGGKGAFF
J: TRBJ1-1
V: TRBV5-1
D: .
size: .

DNA: TGTGCCAGCAGTTGGCGGGGCCGGTCAGATACGCAGTATTTT
CDR3: CASSWRGRSDTQYF
J: TRBJ2-3
V: TRBV27
D: .
size: .

DNA: TGTGCCACCAGCAGACGGACAGCCTACAATGAGCAGTTCTTC
CDR3: CATSRRTAYNEQFF
J: TRBJ2-1
V: TRBV15
D: .
size: .

DNA: TGTGCCAGCAGCTTGGTCGGACCGGACAGCCCCACTGAAGCTTTCTTT
CDR3: CASSLVGPDSPTEAFF
J: TRBJ1-1
V: TRBV7-3
D: .
size: .

DNA: TGCAGCGCACGAGAGGGGTATGGCTACACCTTC
CDR3: CSAREGYGYTF
J: TRBJ1-2
V: TRBV29-1
D: .
size: .

DNA: TGTGCCAGCAGTTACTCGGAAACTAGCACAGATACGCAGTATTTT
CDR3: CASSYSETSTDTQYF
J: TRBJ2-3
V: TRBV6-5
D: .
size: .

DNA: TGTGCCAGCTCACCACCATTTAGCAATGAGCAGTTCTTC
CDR3: CASSPPFSNEQFF
J: TRBJ2-1
V: TRBV18
D: .
size: .

DNA: TGTGCCAGTAGGCCAGGGTTGTCGACTAATGAAAAACTGTTTTTT
CDR3: CASRPGLSTNEKLFF
J: TRBJ1-4
V: TRBV19
D: .
size: .

DNA: TGTGCTAGTGGTTGGGCAGGCGATACGCAGTATTTT
CDR3: CASGWAGDTQYF
J: TRBJ2-3
V: TRBV12-5
D: .
size: .

DNA: TGTGCCAGCACCGATGGGAGGGGGGGACAGTTTTATGGCTACACCTTC
CDR3: CASTDGRGGQFYGYTF
J: TRBJ1-2
V: TRBV2
D: TRBD1
size: few

DNA: TGCGCCAGCAGCCAAGAGGTCCCCAGCCAGCGGAACACTGAAGCTTTCTTT
CDR3: CASSQEVPSQRNTEAFF
J: TRBJ1-1
V: TRBV4-1
D: .
size: .

DNA: TGTGCCTGGGACACGAACACTGAAGCTTTCTTT
CDR3: CAWDTNTEAFF
J: TRBJ1-1
V: TRBV30
D: .
size: .

DNA: TGTGCCAGCTCTGTTTCGGGTGAAAAACTGTTTTTT
CDR3: CASSVSGEKLFF
J: TRBJ1-4
V: TRBV27
D: .
size: once

DNA: TGTGCCTGGAGAGGAGCCGGCGATACGCAGTATTTT
CDR3: CAWRGAGDTQYF
J: TRBJ2-3
V: TRBV30
D: .
size: .

DNA: TGCGCCAGCAGCCATGGGATGGGCCAAGAGACCCAGTACTTC
CDR3: CASSHGMGQETQYF
J: TRBJ2-5
V: TRBV4-3
D: .
size: .

DNA: TGTGCCAGCAGCTTAACCGGGACAGGTGACACCGGGGAGCTGTTTTTT
CDR3: CASSLTGTGDTGELFF
J: TRBJ2-2
V: TRBV7-2
D: TRBD1
size: .

DNA: TGTGCCAGCAGTTTATGGGGGGCCTTTGGCTACACCTTC
CDR3: CASSLWGAFGYTF
J: TRBJ1-2
V: TRBV12-3/TRBV12-4
D: .
size: .

DNA: TGTGCCAGCTCACCGCGGACAGGGGAAGTTCTTGTAGCCAAAAACATTCAGTACTTC
CDR3: CASSPRTGEVLVAKNIQYF
J: TRBJ2-4
V: TRBV18
D: TRBD1
size: .

DNA: TGCGCCAGCAGCAGCGGGGACAGTCTCTACGAGCAGTACTTC
CDR3: CASSSGDSLYEQYF
J: TRBJ2-7
V: TRBV5-1
D: .
size: .

DNA: TGTGCCAGCAGTGGGGCCCCGGGACAGCCCCTCCAAGAGACCCAGTACTTC
CDR3: CASSGAPGQPLQETQYF
J: TRBJ2-5
V: TRBV2
D: TRBD1
size: once

DNA: TGTGCCAGCGCGAGGAACACTGAAGCTTTCTTT
CDR3: CASARNTEAFF
J: TRBJ1-1
V: TRBV2
D: .
size: .

DNA: TGTGCCAGTAGTATTGGGCTGGGGGCTCAGCCCCAGCATTTT
CDR3: CASSIGLGAQPQHF
J: TRBJ1-5
V: TRBV19
D: .
size: .

DNA: TGTGCCAGTAGCCTGACAGACGAATATGGCTACACCTTC
CDR3: CASSLTDEYGYTF
J: TRBJ1-2
V: TRBV19
D: .
size: .

DNA: TGTGCCAGCAGTTTCGCGACAGCTGACACAGATACGCAGTATTTT
CDR3: CASSFATADTDTQYF
J: TRBJ2-3
V: TRBV6-5
D: .
size: .

DNA: TGTGCCAGCAGCATCCTAGCGGGGGGGCTCGAGCAGTTCTTC
CDR3: CASSILAGGLEQFF
J: TRBJ2-1
V: TRBV7-8
D: TRBD2
size: .

DNA: TGTGCCAGCATCAAAAGCGGGGGGGCCTTCAAAGAGACCCAGTACTTC
CDR3: CASIKSGGAFKETQYF
J: TRBJ2-5
V: TRBV11-2
D: TRBD2
size: .

DNA: TGTGCCAGCAGCTTAAACAGCGGGGGAGACAATGAGCAGTTCTTC
CDR3: CASSLNSGGDNEQFF
J: TRBJ2-1
V: TRBV7-8
D: TRBD2
size: .

DNA: TGTGCCAGTAGTATATCAGCAGGGAAAAATGAAAAACTGTTTTTT
CDR3: CASSISAGKNEKLFF
J: TRBJ1-4
V: TRBV19
D: .
size: .

DNA: TGCGCCAGCAGCTTCGGGGGACCTAATGAGCAGTTCTTC
CDR3: CASSFGGPNEQFF
J: TRBJ2-1
V: TRBV5-1
D: .
size: .

DNA: TGTGCCAGCGCTCCGGGATACAATGAGCAGTTCTTC
CDR3: CASAPGYNEQFF
J: TRBJ2-1
V: TRBV9
D: .
size: .

DNA: TGTGCCAGCAGCTTAGGGCAGGGGGAATACGAGCAGTACTTC
CDR3: CASSLGQGEYEQYF
J: TRBJ2-7
V: TRBV7-3
D: TRBD1
size: .

DNA: TGTGCCAGTAGTATAGGGACAGGGGATGAGCAGTTCTTC
CDR3: CASSIGTGDEQFF
J: TRBJ2-1
V: TRBV19
D: TRBD1
size: .

DNA: TGTGCCAGCAGCTTAGCTTCGAGTTTCCTCGGGGCTAATGAAAAACTGTTTTTT
CDR3: CASSLASSFLGANEKLFF
J: TRBJ1-4
V: TRBV7-6
D: .
size: .

DNA: TGTGCCAGCAGCTCGACAGTGAATCAGCCCCAGCATTTT
CDR3: CASSSTVNQPQHF
J: TRBJ1-5
V: TRBV7-8
D: .
size: .

DNA: TGCGCCAGCAGCTTGGCGGTGGGGGCCAACGTCCTGACTTTC
CDR3: CASSLAVGANVLTF
J: TRBJ2-6
V: TRBV5-1
D: .
size: .

DNA: TGCGCCAGCAGCTTCTCCGCAGGGATAAAGGAAGCTTTCTTT
CDR3: CASSFSAGIKEAFF
J: TRBJ1-1
V: TRBV5-1
D: .
size: .

DNA: TGTGCCAGCAGTGACCAGGGTCGGGATGGCTACACCTTC
CDR3: CASSDQGRDGYTF
J: TRBJ1-2
V: TRBV6-2/TRBV6-3
D: .
size: .

DNA: TGTGCCACTCGGTCGGCGAGCTACGAGCAGTACTTC
CDR3: CATRSASYEQYF
J: TRBJ2-7
V: TRBV27
D: .
size: .

DNA: TGTGCCAGCAGTGATTACGAGCAGTACTTC
CDR3: CASSDYEQYF
J: TRBJ2-7
V: TRBV6-1
D: .
size: .